The T cell receptor beta chain described here comes from a study of blood T cell repertoires in COVID-19. Study-level background: Donors in the United States, Italy and Spain gave samples during acute or convalescent COVID-19. The analysed material was cDNA or gDNA that came from T cells, B-cell-depleted T cells, or PBMCs.

The germline V gene has CDR1 SGDLS and CDR2 YYNGEE. The CDR3 covers 17 residues. J was trimmed by 6 bases and V by 0 bases; bases with no gene match: 12. Original processing methods: Reference gene primer amplification gave nucleated cell count estimates. The table came from immunoSEQ multiplex PCR; TCRdb's copy has only in-frame clones and leaves some out. From that table come the V and J calls and clone size; the DNA was used to work out D and trimming. The sample yields approximately 360,000 clones, roughly 87% seen once. Input material: PBMCs or T cells enriched from blood (not recorded which). V usage is TRBV9 and J usage is TRBJ1-2; 9 bases agree with TRBD1. The receptor comes from a woman in her fifties or sixties who had recovered from COVID-19. The CDR3 reads CASSVVLSPGQGHGYTF. The CDR3 DNA sequence: TGTGCCAGCAGCGTAGTATTGTCCCCGGGACAGGGTCATGGCTACACCTTC.